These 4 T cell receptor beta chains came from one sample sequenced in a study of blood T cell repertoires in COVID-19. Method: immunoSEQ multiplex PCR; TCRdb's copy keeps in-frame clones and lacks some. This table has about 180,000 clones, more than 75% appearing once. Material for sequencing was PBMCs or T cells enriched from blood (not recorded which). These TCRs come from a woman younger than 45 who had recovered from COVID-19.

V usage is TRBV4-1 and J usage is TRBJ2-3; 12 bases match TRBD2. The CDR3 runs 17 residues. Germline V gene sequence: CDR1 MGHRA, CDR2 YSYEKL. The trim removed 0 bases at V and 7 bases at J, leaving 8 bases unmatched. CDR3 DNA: TGCGCCAGCAGCCAAGATTTCTGGACTAGCGGGATGAATACGCAGTATTTT. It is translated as CASSQDFWTSGMNTQYF.

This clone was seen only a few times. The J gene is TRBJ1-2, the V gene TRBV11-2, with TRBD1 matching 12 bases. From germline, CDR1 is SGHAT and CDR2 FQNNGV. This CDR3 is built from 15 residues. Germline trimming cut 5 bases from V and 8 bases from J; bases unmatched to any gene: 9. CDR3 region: CASSRGTGGAFGYTF. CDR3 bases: TGTGCCAGCAGCCGTGGGACAGGGGGCGCCTTCGGCTACACCTTC.

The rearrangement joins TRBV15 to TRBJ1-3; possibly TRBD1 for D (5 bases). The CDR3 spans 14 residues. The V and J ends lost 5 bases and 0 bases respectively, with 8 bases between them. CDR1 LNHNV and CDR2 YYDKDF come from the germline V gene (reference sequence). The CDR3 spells CATSVGLSGNTIYF. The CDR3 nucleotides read TGTGCCACCAGCGTGGGACTCTCTGGAAACACCATATATTTT. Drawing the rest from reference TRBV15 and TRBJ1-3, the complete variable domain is DAMVIQNPRYQVTQFGKPVTLSCSQTLNHNVMYWYQQKSSQAPKLLFHYYDKDFNNEADTPDNFQSRRPNTSFCFLDIRSPGLGDTAMYLCATSVGLSGNTIYFGEGSWLTVV.

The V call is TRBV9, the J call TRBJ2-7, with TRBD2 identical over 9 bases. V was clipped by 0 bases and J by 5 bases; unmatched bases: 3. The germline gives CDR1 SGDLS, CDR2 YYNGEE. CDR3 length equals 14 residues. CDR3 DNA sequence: TGTGCCAGCAGCGTAGTAGGGACTAGCAACGAGCAGTACTTC. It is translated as CASSVVGTSNEQYF. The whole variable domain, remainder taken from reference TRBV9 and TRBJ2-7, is DSGVTQTPKHLITATGQRVTLRCSPRSGDLSVYWYQQSLDQGLQFLIQYYNGEERAKGNILERFSAQQFPDLHSELNLSSLELGDSALYFCASSVVGTSNEQYFGPGTRLTVT.